This TCR beta chain was recovered during a study of cytomegalovirus exposure and HLA in healthy donors. Across the study: The study placed around 85% of its approximately 400 genotyped donors in the Caucasian-associated ancestry cluster.

Comment on this clone: Its antigen remains unknown.

The PCR had 60 Vbeta and 13 Jbeta primers. Clones were sequenced by immunoSEQ multiplex PCR, and TCRdb holds only the in-frame ones, with some missing. The sample lists around 160,000 clones, approximately 80% occurring once. CDR1 and CDR2 (germline): MNHNS, SASEGT. After removal of 5 bases from V and 10 bases from J, the junction contained 11 bases not matched to a gene. The CDR3 sequence is 15 residues long. General study findings and limits: Segments of the TCR beta V type were, in most cases, productive about 87% or about 30% of the time in an earlier analysis. Another analysis was done later, and it associated approximately 18,000 TCR beta sequences with HLA alleles at 0.05 false discovery rate.

The sample comprised PBMCs. The clonotype was recovered from a woman aged 18-30 years in good health and CMV-seronegative. The rearrangement joins TRBV6-1 to TRBJ1-6; 7 nucleotides agree with TRBD1. The CDR3 sequence is CASSFGGQSSSPLHF. In nucleotides, the CDR3 is TGTGCCAGCAGTTTTGGGGGACAGTCAAGCTCACCCCTCCACTTT.